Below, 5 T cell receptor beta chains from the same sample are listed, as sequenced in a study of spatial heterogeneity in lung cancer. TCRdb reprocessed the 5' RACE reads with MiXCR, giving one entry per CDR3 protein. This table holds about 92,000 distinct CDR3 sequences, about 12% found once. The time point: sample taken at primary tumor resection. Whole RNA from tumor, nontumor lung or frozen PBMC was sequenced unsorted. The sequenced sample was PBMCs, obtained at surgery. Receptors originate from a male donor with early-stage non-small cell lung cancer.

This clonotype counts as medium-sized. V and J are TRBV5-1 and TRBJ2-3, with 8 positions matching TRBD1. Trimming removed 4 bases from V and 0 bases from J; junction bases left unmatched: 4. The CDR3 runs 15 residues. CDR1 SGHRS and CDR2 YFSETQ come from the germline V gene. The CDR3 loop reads CASSLDRGSTDTQYF. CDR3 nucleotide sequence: TGCGCCAGCAGCCTTGACAGGGGTAGCACAGATACGCAGTATTTT.

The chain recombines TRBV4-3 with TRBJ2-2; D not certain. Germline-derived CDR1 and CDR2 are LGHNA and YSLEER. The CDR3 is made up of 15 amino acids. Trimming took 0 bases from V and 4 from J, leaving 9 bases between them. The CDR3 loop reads CASSQDGPRTGELFF. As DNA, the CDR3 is TGCGCCAGCAGCCAAGATGGACCGCGCACCGGGGAGCTGTTTTTT.

CDR3 region: CSARRGGRADTQYF. The CDR3 nucleotides read TGCAGTGCTAGGCGGGGGGGCAGGGCAGATACGCAGTATTTT. The chain employs TRBV20-1 and TRBJ2-3; TRBD2 aligns across 9 bases. Germline CDR1 is DFQATT and CDR2 is SNEGSKA (reference sequence). J was trimmed by 4 bases and V by 3 bases; bases with no gene match: 5. The CDR3 length is 14 residues.

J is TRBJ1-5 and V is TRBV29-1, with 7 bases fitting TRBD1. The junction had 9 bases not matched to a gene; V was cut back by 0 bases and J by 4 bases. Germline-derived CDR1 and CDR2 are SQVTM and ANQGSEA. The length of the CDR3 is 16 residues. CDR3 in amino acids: CSVEDPPGTVNQPQHF. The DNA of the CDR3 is TGCAGCGTTGAAGATCCTCCTGGGACAGTGAATCAGCCCCAGCATTTT.

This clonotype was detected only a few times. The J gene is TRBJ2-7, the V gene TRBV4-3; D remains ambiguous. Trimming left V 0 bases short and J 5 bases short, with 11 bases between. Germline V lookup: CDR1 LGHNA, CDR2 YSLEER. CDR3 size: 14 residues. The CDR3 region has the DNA TGCGCCAGCAGCCAAGACCTCCCCCGGGACGAGCAGTACTTC. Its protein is CASSQDLPRDEQYF.